What follows are 24 T cell receptor beta chains derived from one specimen sequenced in a study of control samples from healthy donors and cancer patients. TCRdb's table, derived via immunoSEQ multiplex PCR, lists solely in-frame clones and lacks some. The sample carries fewer than 500,000 clones, 75% to 95% recorded once. The material sequenced was PBMCs. The receptors here all came from a man between 40 and 49 years old with head and neck cancer.

The table lists this clone with a few counts. The chain has TRBV5-5 and TRBJ1-1; D call uncertain. CDR1 and CDR2 (germline): SGHKS, YYEKEE (reference sequence). The V and J ends lost 4 bases and 4 bases respectively, with 14 bases between them. The CDR3 is made up of 14 amino acids. The CDR3 DNA reads TGTGCCAGCAGCCACCCCCCCCCAGGCACTGAAGCTTTCTTT. Translated, it gives CASSHPPPGTEAFF.

Only a few counts were recorded for this clone. This chain links TRBV10-1 with TRBJ2-1, with D possibly TRBD2 on 7 matching bases. The CDR3 runs to 12 residues. The germline V and J ends were trimmed by 4 bases and 10 bases, with 11 bases remaining between them. The germline gives CDR1 WNHNN, CDR2 SYGVQD (reference sequence). The CDR3 nucleotides are TGCGCCAGCAGTGCTACGGGGGGCGAGCAGTTCTTC. Its translation: CASSATGGEQFF.

This chain uses TRBV6-5 with TRBJ1-5; perhaps TRBD1 as D (6 bases). This CDR3 is 15 amino acids long. CDR1 is MNHEY, CDR2 SVGAGI, per germline. V was cut by 0 bases and J by 3 bases, with 9 bases left in between. The CDR3 coding sequence is TGTGCCAGCAGTTACTCGACAGGTTCCAATCAGCCCCAGCATTTT. Amino acid sequence: CASSYSTGSNQPQHF.

The chain links TRBV30 to TRBJ2-1, with no clear D. In germline, CDR1 is GTSNPN, CDR2 SVGIG (reference sequence). This CDR3 has 15 residues. The V and J ends lost 0 bases and 0 bases respectively, with 9 bases between them. This CDR3 is CAWSVRASSYNEQFF. CDR3 bases: TGTGCCTGGAGTGTACGTGCGAGCTCCTACAATGAGCAGTTCTTC.

CDR3 bases: TGTGCCAGCAGAGGTGGGTTACGGAATCAGCCCCAGCATTTT. Residues: CASRGGLRNQPQHF. The chain uses TRBV5-8 and TRBJ1-5; no clear D gene. Germline CDR1 SGHTS, CDR2 YDEGEE. The CDR3 spans 14 residues. Trimming took 5 bases from V and 4 from J, leaving 13 bases between them. The full variable domain, rest sourced from reference TRBV5-8 and TRBJ1-5, is EAGVTQSPTHLIKTRGQQATLRCSPISGHTSVYWYQQALGLGLQFLLWYDEGEERNRGNFPPRFSGRQFPNYSSELNVNALELEDSALYLCASRGGLRNQPQHFGDGTRLSIL.

The gene calls are TRBV27 and TRBJ2-3; maybe TRBD1 (5 bases). Germline V gene data show CDR1 as MNHEY and CDR2 as SMNVEV (reference sequence). Trimming shortened V by 5 bases and J by 7 bases, and 13 bases separated the two germline ends. The CDR3 extends over 13 amino acids. The CDR3 DNA reads TGTGCCAGCAGTCAGGGCCTCGCAAATACGCAGTATTTT. Residues: CASSQGLANTQYF.

About this clone itself: Germline is not matched at one junction end, which may reflect a read error. The chain recombines TRBV24-1 with TRBJ1-2, with D maybe TRBD1 (6 bases). This CDR3 is 14 amino acids long. Per germline, CDR1 KGHDR and CDR2 SFDVKD. CDR3 DNA: TGTGCCACCAGTGACTACGGACAGAGTTGGCTTAAACCGTTC. Translated, it gives CATSDYGQSWLKPF.

V gene TRBV14 combines with J gene TRBJ2-5, with 8 bases that match TRBD1. This CDR3 comprises 16 residues. Germline loops: CDR1 SGHDN, CDR2 FVKESK. Germline trimming cut 4 bases from V and 5 bases from J; bases unmatched to any gene: 12. CDR3 sequence (DNA): TGTGCCAGCAGCCCCCTACGGGACAGGTGGATTGAGACCCAGTACTTC. Protein: CASSPLRDRWIETQYF.

With regard to this clone: Different DNA sequences within this sample yield the same CDR3. The J gene is TRBJ2-3, the V gene TRBV18; 7 bases line up with TRBD2. V lost 3 bases to trimming and J lost 1 base; unmatched junction nucleotides: 1. The CDR3 has 14 residues. Germline V gene sequence: CDR1 KGHSH, CDR2 LQKENI. The CDR3 DNA reads as TGTGCCAGCTCACCGGGAGGGCGCACAGATACGCAGTATTTT. It codes for CASSPGGRTDTQYF. The whole variable domain, filled in from reference TRBV18 and TRBJ2-3, reads NAGVMQNPRHLVRRRGQEARLRCSPMKGHSHVYWYRQLPEEGLKFMVYLQKENIIDESGMPKERFSAEFPKEGPSILRIQQVVRGDSAAYFCASSPGGRTDTQYFGPGTRLTVL.

The V and J genes are TRBV21-1 and TRBJ2-7. TRBV21-1 is termed a pseudogene. The CDR3 length is 17 residues. The CDR3 nucleotides read TGTGCCAGCAGCAAACCCCCACAGGCCGCGGGCTCCTACGAGCAGTACTTC. Its protein product is CASSKPPQAAGSYEQYF.

The V gene is TRBV5-4, the J gene TRBJ2-2, with D unclear. The CDR3 is 14 residues long. Trimming left V 1 base short and J 0 bases short, with 4 bases between. Per the germline V gene, CDR1 is SGHNT and CDR2 is YYREEE (reference sequence). CDR3 sequence reads: CASSLSANTGELFF. As DNA, the CDR3 is TGTGCCAGCAGCTTGTCTGCGAACACCGGGGAGCTGTTTTTT.

J is TRBJ1-2 and V is TRBV28; no definite D call. Trimming took off 6 bases at V and 3 bases at J, with 14 bases between the two ends. This CDR3 has 14 residues. Germline V gene lookup returns CDR1 MDHEN and CDR2 SYDVKM. The CDR3 loop is CASRGAARDYGYTF. The CDR3 DNA reads as TGTGCCAGCAGGGGCGCAGCGAGGGACTATGGCTACACCTTC.

The chain is built from TRBV5-6 and TRBJ2-6; D unresolved. This CDR3 contains 17 residues. With 2 bases removed from V and 0 bases from J, the gap between germline ends came to 12 bases. Germline-derived CDR1 and CDR2 are SGHDT and YYEEEE. The CDR3 region has the DNA TGTGCCAGCAGCTTTAGGGTACAGTCCTCTGGGGCCAACGTCCTGACTTTC. This codes for CASSFRVQSSGANVLTF.

This chain links TRBV6-5 with TRBJ1-1; D gene ambiguous. V shed 5 bases and J shed 5 bases, with 15 bases lying between them. This CDR3 comprises 14 residues. CDR1 is MNHEY, CDR2 SVGAGI, per germline. CDR3 DNA: TGTGCCAGCAGTACCGGGATACTTGGGACTGAAGCTTTCTTT. Translation gives CASSTGILGTEAFF.

This chain links TRBV2 with TRBJ1-1, with D tentatively TRBD1 (6 bases). Germline V gives CDR1 SNHLY, CDR2 FYNNEI. The CDR3 extends over 14 amino acids. Deletions cut 5 bases from V and 2 bases from J, with 12 bases between. CDR3 sequence reads: CASSRQAQNTEAFF. Written as DNA, the CDR3 is TGTGCCAGCAGTCGACAGGCCCAAAACACTGAAGCTTTCTTT.

This CDR3 reads CAISVSGQGKFF. The CDR3 region has the DNA TGTGCCATCAGTGTATCGGGACAGGGAAAGTTCTTC. This rearrangement joins TRBV10-3 to TRBJ2-1; 9 bases agree with TRBD1. V lost 4 bases and J lost 14; bases outside the gene matches: 6. Germline CDR1 and CDR2: ENHRY and SYGVKD. The CDR3 sequence is 12 residues long.

The chain combines TRBV5-8 with TRBJ1-2, with D tentatively TRBD1 (5 bases). CDR1 is SGHTS, CDR2 YDEGEE, per germline. The CDR3 runs to 14 residues. V lost 3 bases, J lost 8 bases, and 17 bases lay in between. The CDR3 is CASSSGRTNRGYTF. The CDR3 nucleotides read TGTGCCAGCAGCTCGGGACGGACCAACCGGGGCTACACCTTC.

V usage is TRBV12-3 or TRBV12-4 and J usage is TRBJ2-7; tentative D call: TRBD2 (6 bases). Trimming left V 7 bases short and J 3 bases short, with 13 bases between. There are 13 residues in the CDR3. The CDR3 reads CASNVGTHYEQYF. The CDR3, as DNA: TGTGCCAGCAATGTGGGGACTCACTACGAGCAGTACTTC.

V is TRBV30 and J is TRBJ1-1, with D possibly matching TRBD1 (5 bases). V was clipped by 2 bases and J by 0 bases, with 10 bases between them. The CDR3 consists of 14 residues. The V gene's germline CDR1 is GTSNPN and CDR2 SVGIG (reference sequence). The chain's CDR3 is CAWSLTDLNTEAFF. CDR3 bases: TGTGCCTGGAGTTTGACAGATTTGAACACTGAAGCTTTCTTT.

V and J are TRBV5-4 and TRBJ2-5; D may match TRBD1 or TRBD2 (5 bases each). Trimming cost V 0 bases and J 10 bases, with 16 bases left between them. The germline gives CDR1 SGHNT, CDR2 YYREEE (reference sequence). The CDR3 has 14 residues. The CDR3 DNA sequence: TGTGCCAGCAGCTTGGCCCCGGGACGGAACATCCAGTACTTC. It specifies CASSLAPGRNIQYF.

This chain joins TRBV28 and TRBJ2-3, with 11 nucleotides matching TRBD2. This CDR3 is built from 16 residues. The germline CDR1 and CDR2 sequences are MDHEN and SYDVKM. J gave up 4 bases and V 8 bases, and 11 bases lay outside the gene matches. The CDR3 DNA follows: TGTGCCAGCTTCAAGTTTACTAGCGGGGGATCAGATACGCAGTATTTT. It translates to CASFKFTSGGSDTQYF.

The rearrangement joins TRBV7-9 to TRBJ2-5; the D is unclear. Trimming pared 1 base from V and 5 bases from J, leaving 8 bases between. The CDR3 sequence is 13 residues long. CDR1 SEHNR and CDR2 FQNEAQ come from the germline V gene (reference sequence). CDR3 amino acids: CASSLVNRETQYF. The CDR3 DNA is TGTGCCAGCAGCTTAGTAAATCGGGAGACCCAGTACTTC.

The sample holds a few counts of this clone. J is TRBJ2-3 and V is TRBV7-2, with D perhaps TRBD2 (5 bases). The CDR3 covers 14 residues. The germline V and J ends were trimmed by 1 base and 1 base, with 6 bases remaining between them. The germline V gene has CDR1 SGHTA and CDR2 FQGNSA. The CDR3 nucleotides read TGTGCCAGCAGCTTAGTTAGCGGCACAGATACGCAGTATTTT. Translating it yields CASSLVSGTDTQYF.

The chain uses TRBV21-1 and TRBJ1-1. TRBV21-1 is classified as a pseudogene. CDR3 size: 13 residues. The CDR3 region is CASSDARAPEAFF. The CDR3 DNA follows: TGTGCCAGCAGCGACGCCAGAGCCCCTGAAGCTTTCTTT.